Listed here is a single TCR beta chain. Its antigen is unidentified. This sample was included in a study of CD8 T cells in ankylosing spondylitis. Points from the study as a whole: Apparently characteristic of ankylosing spondylitis blood was a TCR beta motif (eight highly homologous variants).

TCRdb used MiXCR to reprocess the 5' RACE reads, holding one entry per CDR3 protein. This sample carries approximately 200,000 distinct CDR3 sequences, about 13% of them seen once, and the ten largest clones take 15% to 20%. Sequencing used blood, either unsorted or a sorted T cell fraction (not recorded which). This TCR was recovered from a male donor with ankylosing spondylitis or in good health (not recorded which).

The CDR3 is CASSFAAGGSTGELFF. In DNA, the CDR3 is TGTGCCAGCAGCTTCGCAGCGGGGGGGAGCACCGGGGAGCTGTTTTTT. V and J are TRBV7-2 and TRBJ2-2; 10 bases line up with TRBD2. J gave up 4 bases and V 3 bases, and 5 bases lay outside the gene matches. This CDR3 comprises 16 residues. From germline, CDR1 is SGHTA and CDR2 FQGNSA.